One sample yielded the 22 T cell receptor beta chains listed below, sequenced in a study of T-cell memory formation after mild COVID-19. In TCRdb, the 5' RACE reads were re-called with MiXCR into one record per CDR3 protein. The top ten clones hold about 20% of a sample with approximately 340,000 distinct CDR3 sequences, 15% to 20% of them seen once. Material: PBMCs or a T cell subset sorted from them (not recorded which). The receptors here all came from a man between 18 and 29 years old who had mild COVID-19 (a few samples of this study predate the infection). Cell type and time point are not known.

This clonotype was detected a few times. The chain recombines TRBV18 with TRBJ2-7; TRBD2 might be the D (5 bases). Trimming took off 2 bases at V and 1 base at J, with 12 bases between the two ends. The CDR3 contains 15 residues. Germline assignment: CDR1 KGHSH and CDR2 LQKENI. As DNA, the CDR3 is TGTGCCAGCTCACCAACACGGGGTCCGTCCTACGAGCAGTACTTC. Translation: CASSPTRGPSYEQYF. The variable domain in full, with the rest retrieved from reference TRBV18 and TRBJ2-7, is NAGVMQNPRHLVRRRGQEARLRCSPMKGHSHVYWYRQLPEEGLKFMVYLQKENIIDESGMPKERFSAEFPKEGPSILRIQQVVRGDSAAYFCASSPTRGPSYEQYFGPGTRLTVT.

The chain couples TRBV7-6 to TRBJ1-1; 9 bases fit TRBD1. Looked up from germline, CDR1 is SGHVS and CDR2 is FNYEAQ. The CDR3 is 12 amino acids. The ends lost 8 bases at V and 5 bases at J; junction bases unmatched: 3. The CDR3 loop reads CASGQGSTEAFF. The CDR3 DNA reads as TGTGCCAGCGGACAGGGGAGTACTGAAGCTTTCTTT.

Here the CDR3 DNA reads TGCAGTGCCTCAGGGACTAGCGGGCGCACAGATACGCAGTATTTT. Translated, it gives CSASGTSGRTDTQYF. J is TRBJ2-3 and V is TRBV20-1, with 12 bases fitting TRBD2. Germline CDR1 and CDR2: DFQATT and SNEGSKA (reference sequence). Unmatched junction bases numbered 5, after V lost 6 bases and J lost 1 base. CDR3 length equals 15 residues.

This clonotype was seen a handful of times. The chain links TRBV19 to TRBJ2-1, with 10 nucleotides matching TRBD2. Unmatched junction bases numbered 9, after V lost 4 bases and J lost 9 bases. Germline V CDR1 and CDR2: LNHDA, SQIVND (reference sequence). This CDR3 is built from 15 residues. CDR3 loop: CASSTQRGGKSEQFF. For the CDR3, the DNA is TGTGCCAGTAGTACTCAGCGGGGGGGGAAGAGTGAGCAGTTCTTC. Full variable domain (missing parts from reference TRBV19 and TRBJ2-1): DGGITQSPKYLFRKEGQNVTLSCEQNLNHDAMYWYRQDPGQGLRLIYYSQIVNDFQKGDIAEGYSVSREKKESFPLTVTSAQKNPTAFYLCASSTQRGGKSEQFFGPGTRLTVL.

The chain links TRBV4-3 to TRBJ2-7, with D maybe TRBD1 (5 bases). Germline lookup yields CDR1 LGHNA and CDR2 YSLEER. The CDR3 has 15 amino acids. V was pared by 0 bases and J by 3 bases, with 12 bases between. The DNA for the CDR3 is TGCGCCAGCAGCCAAGATCTCGGGCAGGGCTACGAGCAGTACTTC. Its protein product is CASSQDLGQGYEQYF.

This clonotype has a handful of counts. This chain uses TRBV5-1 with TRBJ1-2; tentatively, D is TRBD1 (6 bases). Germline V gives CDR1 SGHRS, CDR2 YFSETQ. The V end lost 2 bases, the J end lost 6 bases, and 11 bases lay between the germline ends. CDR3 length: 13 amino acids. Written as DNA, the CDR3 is TGCGCCAGCAGCTTTGACAGGTCCCATGGCTACACCTTC. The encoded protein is CASSFDRSHGYTF.

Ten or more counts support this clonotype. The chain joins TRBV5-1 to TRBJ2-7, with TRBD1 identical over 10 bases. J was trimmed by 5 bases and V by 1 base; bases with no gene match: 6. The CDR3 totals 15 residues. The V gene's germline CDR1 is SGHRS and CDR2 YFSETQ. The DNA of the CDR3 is TGCGCCAGCAGCTTGTTCGGGGACAGGGGCCACGAGCAGTACTTC. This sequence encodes CASSLFGDRGHEQYF. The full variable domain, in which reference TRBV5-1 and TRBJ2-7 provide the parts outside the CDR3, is KAGVTQTPRYLIKTRGQQVTLSCSPISGHRSVSWYQQTPGQGLQFLFEYFSETQRNKGNFPGRFSGRQFSNSRSEMNVSTLELGDSALYLCASSLFGDRGHEQYFGPGTRLTVT.

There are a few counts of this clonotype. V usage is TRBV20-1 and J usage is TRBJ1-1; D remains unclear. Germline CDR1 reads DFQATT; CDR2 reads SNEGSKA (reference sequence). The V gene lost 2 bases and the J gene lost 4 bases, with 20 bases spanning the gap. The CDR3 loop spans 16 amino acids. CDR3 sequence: CSARSPRTFLGTEAFF. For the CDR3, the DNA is TGCAGTGCTAGAAGTCCCAGAACTTTCTTGGGCACTGAAGCTTTCTTT.

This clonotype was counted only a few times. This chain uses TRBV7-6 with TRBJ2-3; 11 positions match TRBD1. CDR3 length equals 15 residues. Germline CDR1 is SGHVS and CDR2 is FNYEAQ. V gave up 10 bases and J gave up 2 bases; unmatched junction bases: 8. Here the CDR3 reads CATRRGQGDTDTQYF. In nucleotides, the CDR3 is TGTGCCACACGAAGGGGACAGGGGGACACAGATACGCAGTATTTT. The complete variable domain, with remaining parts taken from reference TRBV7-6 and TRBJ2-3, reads GAGVSQSPRYKVTKRGQDVALRCDPISGHVSLYWYRQALGQGPEFLTYFNYEAQQDKSGLPNDRFSAERPEGSISTLTIQRTEQRDSAMYRCATRRGQGDTDTQYFGPGTRLTVL.

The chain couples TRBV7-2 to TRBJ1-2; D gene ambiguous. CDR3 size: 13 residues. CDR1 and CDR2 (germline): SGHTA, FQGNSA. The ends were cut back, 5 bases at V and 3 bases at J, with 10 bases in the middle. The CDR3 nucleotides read TGTGCCAGCAGCCTAAATCAGGACTATGGCTACACCTTC. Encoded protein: CASSLNQDYGYTF. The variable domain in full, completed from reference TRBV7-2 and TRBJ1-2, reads GAGVSQSPSNKVTEKGKDVELRCDPISGHTALYWYRQSLGQGLEFLIYFQGNSAPDKSGLPSDRFSAERTGGSVSTLTIQRTQQEDSAVYLCASSLNQDYGYTFGSGTRLTVV.

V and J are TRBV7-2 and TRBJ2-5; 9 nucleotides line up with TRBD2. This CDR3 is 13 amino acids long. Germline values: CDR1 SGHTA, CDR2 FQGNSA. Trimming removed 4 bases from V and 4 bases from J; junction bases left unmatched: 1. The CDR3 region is CASSWGLAETQYF. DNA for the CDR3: TGTGCCAGCAGCTGGGGACTAGCAGAGACCCAGTACTTC.

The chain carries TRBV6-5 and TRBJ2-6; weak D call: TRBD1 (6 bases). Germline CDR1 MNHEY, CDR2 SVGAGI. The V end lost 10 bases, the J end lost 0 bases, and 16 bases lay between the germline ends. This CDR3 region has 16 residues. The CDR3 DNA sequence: TGTGCCACCAGGACAGTCGAATTCTCTGGGGCCAACGTCCTGACTTTC. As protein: CATRTVEFSGANVLTF.

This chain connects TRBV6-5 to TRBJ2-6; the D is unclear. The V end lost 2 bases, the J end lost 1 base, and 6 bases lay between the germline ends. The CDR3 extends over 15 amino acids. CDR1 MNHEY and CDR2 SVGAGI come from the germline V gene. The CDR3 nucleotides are TGTGCCAGCAGTTACGGGTTGTCTGGGGCCAACGTCCTGACTTTC. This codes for CASSYGLSGANVLTF.

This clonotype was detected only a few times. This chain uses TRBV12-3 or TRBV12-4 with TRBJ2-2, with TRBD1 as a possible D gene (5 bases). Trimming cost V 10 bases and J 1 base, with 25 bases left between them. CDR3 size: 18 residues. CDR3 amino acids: CATIDLIFDSKNTGELFF. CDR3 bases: TGTGCCACCATCGATTTAATATTTGACAGCAAGAACACCGGGGAGCTGTTTTTT.

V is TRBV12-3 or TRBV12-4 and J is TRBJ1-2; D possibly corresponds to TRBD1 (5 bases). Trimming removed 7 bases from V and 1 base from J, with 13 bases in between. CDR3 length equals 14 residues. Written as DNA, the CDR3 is TGTGCCAGCATACGGACATGCGTTAACTATGGCTACACCTTC. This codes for CASIRTCVNYGYTF.

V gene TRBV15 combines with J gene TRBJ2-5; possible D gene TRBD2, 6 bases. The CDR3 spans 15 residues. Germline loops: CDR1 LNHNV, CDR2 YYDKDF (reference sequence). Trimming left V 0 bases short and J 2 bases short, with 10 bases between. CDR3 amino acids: CATSREWGTQETQYF. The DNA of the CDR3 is TGTGCCACCAGCAGAGAATGGGGGACTCAAGAGACCCAGTACTTC.

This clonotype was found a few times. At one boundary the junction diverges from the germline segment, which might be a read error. In DNA form, the CDR3 reads TGTGCCAGCAGTTACTCAGCGGGAACCGGTTCTTTT. Translated, it gives CASSYSAGTGSF. The chain has TRBV6-2 or TRBV6-3 and TRBJ1-1; D gene unclear. CDR1 and CDR2 from the germline V gene are MNHEY and SVGEGT. The CDR3 length is 12 residues.

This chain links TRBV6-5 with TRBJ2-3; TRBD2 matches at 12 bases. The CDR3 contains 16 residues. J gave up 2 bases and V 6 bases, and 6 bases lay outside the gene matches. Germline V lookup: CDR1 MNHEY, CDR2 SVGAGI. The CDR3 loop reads CASSPSSGGDTDTQYF. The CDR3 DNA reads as TGTGCCAGCAGCCCTTCTAGCGGGGGGGACACAGATACGCAGTATTTT.

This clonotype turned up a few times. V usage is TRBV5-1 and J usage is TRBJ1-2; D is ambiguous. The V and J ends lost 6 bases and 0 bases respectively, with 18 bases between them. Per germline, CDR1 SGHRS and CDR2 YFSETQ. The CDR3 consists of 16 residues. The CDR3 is CASIPDPSRSNYGYTF. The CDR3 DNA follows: TGCGCCAGCATCCCCGACCCGTCCCGTTCTAACTATGGCTACACCTTC.

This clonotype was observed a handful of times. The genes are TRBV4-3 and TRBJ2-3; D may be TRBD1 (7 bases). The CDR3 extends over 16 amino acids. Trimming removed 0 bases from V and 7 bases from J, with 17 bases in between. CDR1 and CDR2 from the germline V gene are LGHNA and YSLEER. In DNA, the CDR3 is TGCGCCAGCAGCCAAGATCTAGGAGGGGGCCTAAATACGCAGTATTTT. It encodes CASSQDLGGGLNTQYF.

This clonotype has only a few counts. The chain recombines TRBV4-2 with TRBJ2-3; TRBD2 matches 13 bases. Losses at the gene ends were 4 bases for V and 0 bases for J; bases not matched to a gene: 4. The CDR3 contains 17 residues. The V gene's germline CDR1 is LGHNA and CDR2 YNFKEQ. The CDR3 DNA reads TGTGCCAGCAGCCTCGGGACTAGCGGGACTAGCACAGATACGCAGTATTTT. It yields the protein CASSLGTSGTSTDTQYF.

CDR3 nucleotides: TGTGCCAGCAGCTTAACGGCGGGGGGCTCAGATACGCAGTATTTT. It codes for CASSLTAGGSDTQYF. The chain has TRBV7-3 and TRBJ2-3, with 8 bases that match TRBD2. Trimming at V came to 0 bases and at J to 4 bases, leaving 3 bases not matched to a gene. CDR3 length: 15 amino acids. Germline CDR1 SGHTA, CDR2 FQGTGA.